This T cell receptor (beta chain) comes out of a study of beta chain features in type 1 diabetes (dated by TCRdb to about 2018). About the investigation overall: Mean age, gender distribution, total cell number and subset yield were not different between patients and healthy donors. A total of about 110 million sorted cells were examined across all samples, and the number of cells per subset was strongly correlated with RNA yield. The study compared the TCRB repertoires of sorted circulating CD4+ T cell subsets in recently diagnosed type 1 diabetes patients with those in matched healthy donors. Regulatory and stem cell-like memory subsets were obtained from only 8 patients and roughly 8 healthy donors, while naive and central memory subsets were obtained from all 30 or so donors.

The CDR3 covers 15 residues, taking in both the cysteine and the phenylalanine. Left in the record is the CDR3 DNA by itself, 45 bases read in frame from the first base. V and J are truncated by 4 bases and 0 bases respectively, leaving an intervening sequence of 13 bases. Sequences SNHLY (CDR1) and FYNNEI (CDR2) are obtained from the germline V gene. From each donor, a single peripheral blood sample of 100 to 150 mL on average was drawn into heparinised tubes. A BD FACSAria II was used to sort naive, central memory, regulatory and stem cell-like memory CD4+ T cells with a panel that included CD45RO, CCR7, CD25, CD127, CD95 and CD27. Every sorted population had a purity above 98%. PBMCs were isolated immediately by Lymphoprep density gradient centrifugation and stained directly without culture. So that batch effects would be minimized, each experiment stained and sorted samples in pairs, pairing one healthy donor with one patient.

Findings and caveats that apply to the study as a whole: PCR may preferentially amplify shorter templates, but because patient and control samples were amplified and corrected together, any resulting skew would affect both groups equally. A moderate but significant shortening of TCRB CDR3 length was observed in type 1 diabetes patients in all four CD4+ subsets. Because the HLA sub-analyses included only small numbers of individuals, any influence of HLA type on TCRB rearrangement was left unresolved. Because cDNA rather than genomic DNA was sequenced, highly expressing activated cells could have been over-represented, although no difference in activation and CD3 levels was found between groups. Naive, central memory and regulatory TCRB repertoires appeared to be more alike among patients than among healthy donors. At VDJ recombination sites, patients with type 1 diabetes made fewer insertions and deleted more nucleotides, a pattern implying thymic rearrangement abnormalities.

With regard to this clone: Its antigen target is currently unknown. Within one base of it there is no much larger clone, and no base qualities were kept.

The entire amount of isolated RNA was reverse transcribed using the High Capacity cDNA Reverse Transcription Kit, so the sequenced TCRB transcripts were expressed ones. Deep immunoSEQ sequencing was performed on naive, central memory and regulatory T cell samples, with an average of around 3.5 million total reads per sample. Sorted cells were lysed in RLT buffer and RNA was extracted with DNase-treated RNeasy Micro or Mini kits, depending on cell number. To prevent cross-contamination, each cell subset was processed individually, whereas patient and healthy donor samples were processed jointly. Using the immunoSEQ multiplex PCR, TCRB sequences were amplified from cDNA into 87-bp fragments spanning the CDR3 region. Amplicons were sequenced on the Illumina HiSeq platform. Concerning the study's data processing: PCR bias was computationally corrected using synthetic template baselines, reads within Hamming distance 2 were collapsed, and singletons that could not be merged were discarded. Reads were aligned against IMGT so that V, D and J genes, CDR3 length and insertions or deletions at six rearrangement sites could be assigned. Within each subset, clonotype counts were normalized to the number of sorted cells before true diversity and Gini coefficients were calculated with the tcR R package. The overlap coefficient, calculated on TCRB nucleotide sequences, was used to quantify repertoire sharing. Out-of-frame TCRB sequences from naive cells were analyzed as a proxy for the pre-selection repertoire. The table comes from immuneACCESS by way of TCRdb, which keeps in-frame sequences with V and J called. Part of the clones is missing from these tables; in studies checked, under half for an unresolved V gene and the rest for unknown reasons. V and J calls and clone size are copied from that table; D and trimming were computed from the DNA. The sample yields about 400,000 clones; over 9.5% were counted once. The biggest ten clones account for 0.017% of the sample.

The sample taken for sequencing was naive CD4+ T cells from blood. This specimen's cell subset or site label, per the study, means: true naive CD4+ T cells. In this chain, TRBV2 is recombined with TRBJ2-7; the D region possibly corresponds to TRBD1 (7 bases align). The TCR sequence derives from a man between 18 and 29 years old in good health. The CDR3 in this case is CASSGQGGYSYEQYF. The DNA sequence is as follows: TGTGCCAGCAGTGGACAGGGAGGATACTCCTACGAGCAGTACTTC.